These 7 T cell receptor beta chains came from one sample sequenced in a study of T-cell reconstitution after alpha-beta-depleted transplantation in children. TCRbeta library construction was performed incorporating unique molecular identifiers. TCRdb reprocessed the PCR reads with MiXCR, giving one entry per CDR3 protein. The table records about 400,000 distinct CDR3 sequences, 20% of them present only once. The sequenced sample was PBMCs from the stem cell graft donor, obtained from the stem cell graft. Receptors originate from a human donor who donated a stem cell graft to a child with acute myeloid leukemia.

This clonotype was recorded many times. The V and J genes are TRBV7-9 and TRBJ1-6; D is uncertain. The CDR3 has 14 residues. Looked up from germline, CDR1 is SEHNR and CDR2 is FQNEAQ (reference sequence). The V and J ends lost 5 bases and 9 bases respectively, with 14 bases between them. CDR3 DNA sequence: TGTGCCAGCAGCCAGACCCATGAGGGTTCACCCCTCCACTTT. Residues: CASSQTHEGSPLHF.

V usage is TRBV7-2 and J usage is TRBJ2-7; D remains unclear. From germline, CDR1 is SGHTA and CDR2 FQGNSA. V shed 5 bases and J shed 6 bases, with 11 bases lying between them. The CDR3 totals 12 residues. The chain's CDR3 is CASSPHYGEQYF. CDR3 nucleotides: TGTGCCAGCAGCCCCCACTATGGCGAGCAGTACTTC.

This clonotype was observed a few times. V and J are TRBV6-2 or TRBV6-3 and TRBJ2-7, with D perhaps matching TRBD1 (5 bases). The CDR3 has 11 amino acids. Germline V lookup: CDR1 MNHEY, CDR2 SVGEGT. Trimming took off 2 bases at V and 8 bases at J, with 7 bases between the two ends. The CDR3 spells CASSYGAKQYF. CDR3 DNA: TGTGCCAGCAGTTACGGGGCCAAGCAGTACTTC.

The genes are TRBV4-1 and TRBJ2-7; a possible D gene is TRBD1 (5 bases). Trimming cost V 1 base and J 6 bases, with 16 bases left between them. Germline V lookup: CDR1 MGHRA, CDR2 YSYEKL. The CDR3 runs to 15 residues. CDR3 DNA: TGCGCCAGCAGCCAAGGAGATGGGGCCCAGGCCGAGCAGTACTTC. Its translation: CASSQGDGAQAEQYF.

The rearrangement links TRBV6-5 to TRBJ2-1, with 9 bases fitting TRBD2. The CDR3 length is 16 residues. The V gene's germline CDR1 is MNHEY and CDR2 SVGAGI. Unmatched junction bases numbered 7, after V lost 2 bases and J lost 5 bases. CDR3 DNA sequence: TGTGCCAGCAGTTACGGTTCGGTAGCGGGGGACAATGAGCAGTTCTTC. This gives the protein CASSYGSVAGDNEQFF.

This clonotype was counted only a few times. The rearrangement uses TRBV25-1 and TRBJ2-1; 11 positions agree with TRBD2. CDR1 is MGHDK and CDR2 is SYGVNS in the germline V gene. The CDR3 spans 16 residues. With V trimmed by 4 bases and J by 0 bases, 2 bases remained unmatched. CDR3 sequence (DNA): TGTGCCAGCAGTGTGGGACTAGCGGCCTCCTACAATGAGCAGTTCTTC. It translates to CASSVGLAASYNEQFF.

The chain recombines TRBV7-9 with TRBJ2-7, with 7 nucleotides matching TRBD2. The junction had 11 bases not matched to a gene; V was cut back by 5 bases and J by 7 bases. Looked up from germline, CDR1 is SEHNR and CDR2 is FQNEAQ (reference sequence). CDR3 length: 14 amino acids. The DNA for the CDR3 is TGTGCCAGCAGCCCGGGAGGATCTACACGGGAGCAGTACTTC. Amino acid sequence: CASSPGGSTREQYF.